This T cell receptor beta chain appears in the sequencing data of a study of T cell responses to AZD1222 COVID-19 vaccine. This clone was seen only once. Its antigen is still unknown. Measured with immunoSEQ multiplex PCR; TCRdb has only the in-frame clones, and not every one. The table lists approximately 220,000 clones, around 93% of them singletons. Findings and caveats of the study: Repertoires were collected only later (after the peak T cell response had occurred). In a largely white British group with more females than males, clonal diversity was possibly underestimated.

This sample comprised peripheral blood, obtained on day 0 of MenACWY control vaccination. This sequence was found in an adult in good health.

The CDR3 coding sequence is TGTGCCAGCAGTTCGTGGGGCGCGGCTAATGAAAAACTGTTTTTT. Amino acids: CASSSWGAANEKLFF. This chain connects TRBV27 to TRBJ1-4, with a tentative D call TRBD1 (5 bases). This CDR3 is built from 15 residues. Germline V CDR1 and CDR2: MNHEY, SMNVEV (reference sequence). V lost 4 bases to trimming and J lost 3 bases, with 12 bases between them.